The 15 T cell receptor beta chains presented below share a single source sample, sequenced in a study of blood T cell repertoires in COVID-19 (dated by TCRdb to about 2020). Library preparation employed the immunoSEQ multiplex PCR assay. TCRdb took this table from immuneACCESS and kept in-frame rearrangements with V and J called. Such tables lack part of the clones; where checked against another copy, unresolved V genes explain under half of the gap, and the rest is unexplained. A total of fewer than 150,000 clones appear in this sample, roughly four fifths of them only once. Around 13% of the sample is held by the ten biggest clonotypes. The sequenced material came from peripheral blood. The receptor source for this set is a human donor in a cohort sampled during active COVID-19.

J is TRBJ1-2 and V is TRBV10-3, with TRBD1 identical over 8 bases. The CDR3 is 14 residues long. Germline V gives CDR1 ENHRY, CDR2 SYGVKD. Losses at the gene ends were 8 bases for V and 6 bases for J; bases not matched to a gene: 11. The CDR3 DNA is TGTGCCATCCTAGGAGACAGGGGCCCCGATGGCTACACCTTC. Protein product: CAILGDRGPDGYTF.

This rearrangement joins TRBV18 to TRBJ1-1; possible D gene TRBD1, 5 bases. The CDR3 sequence is 16 residues long. Trimming removed 3 bases at V and 1 base at J, with 15 bases between. Germline V gene lookup returns CDR1 KGHSH and CDR2 LQKENI. The CDR3 protein is CASSPTDSLENTEAFF. DNA of the CDR3: TGTGCCAGCTCACCGACCGACAGCCTTGAGAACACTGAAGCTTTCTTT.

This chain connects TRBV19 to TRBJ2-2; 9 bases match TRBD1. This CDR3 region has 15 residues. Unmatched junction bases numbered 8, after V lost 7 bases and J lost 5 bases. Germline V gives CDR1 LNHDA, CDR2 SQIVND (reference sequence). The CDR3 region is CASKRQGEETGELFF. The CDR3 DNA follows: TGTGCCAGTAAACGACAGGGGGAAGAAACCGGGGAGCTGTTTTTT.

The chain has TRBV7-2 and TRBJ1-3, with 7 nucleotides matching TRBD1. Germline V gene sequence: CDR1 SGHTA, CDR2 FQGNSA. Trimming removed 6 bases from V and 3 bases from J; junction bases left unmatched: 11. The CDR3 contains 16 residues. The CDR3 region has the DNA TGTGCCAGCAGGGTAACAGGGGCCGCGCATGGAAACACCATATATTTT. It translates to CASRVTGAAHGNTIYF. Together with reference TRBV7-2 and TRBJ1-3, the CDR3 gives the full variable domain: GAGVSQSPSNKVTEKGKDVELRCDPISGHTALYWYRQSLGQGLEFLIYFQGNSAPDKSGLPSDRFSAERTGGSVSTLTIQRTQQEDSAVYLCASRVTGAAHGNTIYFGEGSWLTVV.

For this clone: The same CDR3 can be traced to other DNA sequences in this sample. The chain uses TRBV29-1 and TRBJ1-2, with D perhaps matching TRBD1 (6 bases). The CDR3 loop spans 14 amino acids. V was trimmed by 0 bases and J by 8 bases, leaving 16 bases between them. Germline lookup yields CDR1 SQVTM and CDR2 ANQGSEA. The CDR3 region has the DNA TGCAGCGTTGAAGATTTCGGGGGGCGAGGGGGCTACACCTTC. Translation: CSVEDFGGRGGYTF.

The genes are TRBV30 and TRBJ2-4; TRBD2 matches at 10 bases. CDR3 length: 18 amino acids. The germline gives CDR1 GTSNPN, CDR2 SVGIG (reference sequence). V lost 2 bases, J lost 1 base, and 11 bases stayed unmatched. This CDR3 reads CAWSRLAGDFLAKNIQYF. CDR3 DNA: TGTGCCTGGAGTCGCCTAGCGGGGGATTTTCTGGCCAAAAACATTCAGTACTTC.

The chain combines TRBV10-1 with TRBJ2-3; perhaps TRBD2 as D (5 bases). Germline values: CDR1 WNHNN, CDR2 SYGVQD (reference sequence). The CDR3 spans 16 residues. V lost 4 bases and J 1 base, leaving 15 bases between the germline ends. This CDR3 is CASSATGVGGTDTQYF. The CDR3 nucleotides are TGCGCCAGCAGTGCAACTGGAGTCGGGGGCACAGATACGCAGTATTTT.

The chain links TRBV3-1 (or the pseudogene TRBV3-2) to TRBJ2-2, with TRBD2 as a possible D gene (6 bases). The length of the CDR3 is 16 residues. The germline gives CDR1 LGHDT, CDR2 YNNKEL (reference sequence). The V end lost 4 bases, the J end lost 3 bases, and 15 bases lay between the germline ends. The CDR3 loop reads CASSPVWGGDTGELFF. CDR3 DNA sequence: TGTGCCAGCAGCCCCGTTTGGGGCGGGGACACCGGGGAGCTGTTTTTT.

V usage is TRBV6-6 and J usage is TRBJ1-3, with D maybe TRBD1 (6 bases). Germline V gene sequence: CDR1 MNHNY, CDR2 SVGAGI (reference sequence). The length of the CDR3 is 15 residues. V was shortened by 5 bases and J by 0 bases, with 11 bases between the two germline ends. CDR3 in amino acids: CASSGQLISGNTIYF. The CDR3 nucleotides are TGTGCCAGCAGTGGACAGTTGATCTCTGGAAACACCATATATTTT.

A few counts support this clone. The chain recombines TRBV5-8 with TRBJ2-7, with no clear D. The CDR3 spans 13 residues. The ends were cut back, 4 bases at V and 0 bases at J, with 8 bases in the middle. The germline gives CDR1 SGHTS, CDR2 YDEGEE. The CDR3 nucleotides read TGTGCCAGCAGCGAGGAGAGCTCCTACGAGCAGTACTTC. Its translation: CASSEESSYEQYF.

The rearrangement links TRBV9 to TRBJ1-6, with 8 bases that match TRBD1. This CDR3 is built from 13 residues. Germline CDR1 SGDLS, CDR2 YYNGEE. With 4 bases clipped from V and 16 bases from J, the junction kept 10 bases outside the gene matches. CDR3 sequence reads: CASSPRQGPLLHF. The CDR3 DNA follows: TGTGCCAGCAGCCCCCGACAGGGGCCCCTTCTCCACTTT.

J is TRBJ1-1 and V is TRBV7-2, with D possibly matching TRBD1 (6 bases). Germline V CDR1 and CDR2: SGHTA, FQGNSA. Trimming pared 5 bases from V and 1 base from J, leaving 11 bases between. This CDR3 comprises 14 residues. CDR3 DNA sequence: TGTGCCAGCAGCAGAGACAGGACGAACACTGAAGCTTTCTTT. As protein: CASSRDRTNTEAFF.

V gene TRBV6-5 combines with J gene TRBJ2-1, with 9 bases fitting TRBD1. The germline CDR1 and CDR2 sequences are MNHEY and SVGAGI. CDR3 size: 16 residues. V was pared by 4 bases and J by 5 bases, with 9 bases of the junction left unmatched. The CDR3 region is CASSFSDRGVDNEQFF. The CDR3 DNA reads as TGTGCCAGCAGTTTCTCGGACAGGGGTGTCGACAATGAGCAGTTCTTC.

The rearrangement joins TRBV5-1 to TRBJ2-7, with a tentative D call TRBD1 (5 bases). Germline V lookup: CDR1 SGHRS, CDR2 YFSETQ. The CDR3 spans 14 residues. Deletions cut 0 bases from V and 5 bases from J, with 12 bases between. The DNA of the CDR3 is TGCGCCAGCAGCTTGGCGGGCAGGGTCAACGAGCAGTACTTC. It translates to CASSLAGRVNEQYF. Combining the CDR3 with reference TRBV5-1 and TRBJ2-7 gives the whole variable domain KAGVTQTPRYLIKTRGQQVTLSCSPISGHRSVSWYQQTPGQGLQFLFEYFSETQRNKGNFPGRFSGRQFSNSRSEMNVSTLELGDSALYLCASSLAGRVNEQYFGPGTRLTVT.

This chain connects TRBV4-1 to TRBJ2-7; TRBD1 agrees at 10 bases. Unmatched junction bases numbered 7, after V lost 3 bases and J lost 5 bases. Germline-derived CDR1 and CDR2 are MGHRA and YSYEKL. The CDR3 is 15 amino acids. CDR3 residues: CASSHLGGQGNEQYF. The CDR3 nucleotides read TGCGCCAGCAGCCACTTGGGGGGACAGGGGAACGAGCAGTACTTC.